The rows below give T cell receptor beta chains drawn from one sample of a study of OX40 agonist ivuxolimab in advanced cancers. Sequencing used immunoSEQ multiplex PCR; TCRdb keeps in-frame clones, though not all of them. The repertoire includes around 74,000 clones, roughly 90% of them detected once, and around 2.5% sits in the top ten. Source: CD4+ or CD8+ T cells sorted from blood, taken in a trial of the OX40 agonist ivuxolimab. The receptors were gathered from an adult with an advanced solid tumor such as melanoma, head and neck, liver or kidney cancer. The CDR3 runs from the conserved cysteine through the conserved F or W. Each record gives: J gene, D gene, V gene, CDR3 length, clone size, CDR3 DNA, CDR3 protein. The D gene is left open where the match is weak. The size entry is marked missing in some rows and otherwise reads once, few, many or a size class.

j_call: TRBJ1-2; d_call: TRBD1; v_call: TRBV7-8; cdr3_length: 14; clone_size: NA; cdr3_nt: TGTGCCAGCAGCTGGGACAGGCTTAACTATGGCTACACCTTC; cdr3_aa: CASSWDRLNYGYTF
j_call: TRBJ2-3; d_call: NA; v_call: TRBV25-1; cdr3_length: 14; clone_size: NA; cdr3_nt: TGTGCCAGCAGTCCAACTTACGGGACAGATACGCAGTATTTT; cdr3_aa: CASSPTYGTDTQYF
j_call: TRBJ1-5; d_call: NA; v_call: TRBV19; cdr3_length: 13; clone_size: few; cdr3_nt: TGTGCCAGTGCAGGGGATCGCAATCAGCCCCAGCATTTT; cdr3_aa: CASAGDRNQPQHF
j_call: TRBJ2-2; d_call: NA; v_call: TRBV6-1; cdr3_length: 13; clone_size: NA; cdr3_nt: TGTGCCAGCAGACTAGCTACCCTCGGGGAGCTGTTTTTT; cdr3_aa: CASRLATLGELFF
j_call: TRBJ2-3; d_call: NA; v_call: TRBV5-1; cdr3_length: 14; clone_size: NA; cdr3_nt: TGCGCCAGCAGCTTGGCCACTAGCACAGATACGCAGTATTTT; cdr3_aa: CASSLATSTDTQYF
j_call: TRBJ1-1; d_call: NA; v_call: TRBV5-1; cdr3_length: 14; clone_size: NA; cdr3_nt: TGCGCCAGCAGCACGGGGTTCGTGGACACTGAAGCTTTCTTT; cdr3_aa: CASSTGFVDTEAFF
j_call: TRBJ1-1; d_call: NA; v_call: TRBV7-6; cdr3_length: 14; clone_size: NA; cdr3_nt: TGTGCCAGCAGCCGGCAGGGGTCGAGCACTGAAGCTTTCTTT; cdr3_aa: CASSRQGSSTEAFF
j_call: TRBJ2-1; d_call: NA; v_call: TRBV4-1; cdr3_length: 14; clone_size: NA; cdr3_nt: TGCGCCAGCAGCCCCGGGTGGGTAGGGGATGAGCAGTTCTTC; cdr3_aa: CASSPGWVGDEQFF
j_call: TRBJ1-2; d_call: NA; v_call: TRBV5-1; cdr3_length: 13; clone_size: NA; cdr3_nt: TGCGCCAGCAGCGGAGACGGGTCCTATGGCTACACCTTC; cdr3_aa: CASSGDGSYGYTF
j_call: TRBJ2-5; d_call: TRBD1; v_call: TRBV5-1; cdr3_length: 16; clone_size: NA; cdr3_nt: TGCGCCAGCAGTTCTCGCCGGGACAGGGCTGGTGAGACCCAGTACTTC; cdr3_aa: CASSSRRDRAGETQYF
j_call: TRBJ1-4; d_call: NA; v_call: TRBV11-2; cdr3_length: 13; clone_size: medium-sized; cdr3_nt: TGTGCCAGCAGCTCTGATGTTAATGAAAAACTGTTTTTT; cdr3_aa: CASSSDVNEKLFF
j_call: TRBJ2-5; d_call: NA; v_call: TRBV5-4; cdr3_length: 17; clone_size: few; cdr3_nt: TGTGCCAGCAGCTCCCTGGGGGTAGAAGGTGACCGAGAGACCCAGTACTTC; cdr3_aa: CASSSLGVEGDRETQYF
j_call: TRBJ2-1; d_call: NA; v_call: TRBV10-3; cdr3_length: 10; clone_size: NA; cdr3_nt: TGTGCCATCGGAACAAATGAGCAGTTCTTC; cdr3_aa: CAIGTNEQFF
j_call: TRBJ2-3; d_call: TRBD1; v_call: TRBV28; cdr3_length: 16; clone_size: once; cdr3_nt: TGTGCCAGCAGTTCAACACGGACAGGGTTTACAGATACGCAGTATTTT; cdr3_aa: CASSSTRTGFTDTQYF
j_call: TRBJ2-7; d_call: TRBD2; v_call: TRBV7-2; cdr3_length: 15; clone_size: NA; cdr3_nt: TGTGCCAGCAGCTTATTTATGGGGGGGGCCTACGAGCAGTACTTC; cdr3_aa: CASSLFMGGAYEQYF
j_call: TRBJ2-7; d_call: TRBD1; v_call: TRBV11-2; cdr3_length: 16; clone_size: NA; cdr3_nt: TGTGCCAGCAGCACCCGCCGGGACAGGGATTCCGGCGAGCAGTACTTC; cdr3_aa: CASSTRRDRDSGEQYF
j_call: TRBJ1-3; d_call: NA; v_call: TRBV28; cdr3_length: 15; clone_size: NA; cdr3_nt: TGTGCCAGCAGCCTTAGCTACAGCTCTGGAAACACCATATATTTT; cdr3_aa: CASSLSYSSGNTIYF
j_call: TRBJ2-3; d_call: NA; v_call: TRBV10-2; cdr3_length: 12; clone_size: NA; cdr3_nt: TGCGCCAGCAGTGAACCCCGGGCCGTTCTGGATTTT; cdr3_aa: CASSEPRAVLDF
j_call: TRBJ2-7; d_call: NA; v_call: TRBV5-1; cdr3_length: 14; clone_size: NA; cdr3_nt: TGCGCCAGCAGCTTGACGCCGGGAGCGGACGAACAGTACTTC; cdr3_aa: CASSLTPGADEQYF
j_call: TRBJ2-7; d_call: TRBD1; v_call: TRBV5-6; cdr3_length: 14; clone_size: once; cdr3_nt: TGTGCCAGCAGAGGCCGGGACAGGGCCCACGAGCAGTACTTC; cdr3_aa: CASRGRDRAHEQYF
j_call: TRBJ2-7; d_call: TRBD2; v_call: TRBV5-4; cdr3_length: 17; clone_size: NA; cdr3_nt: TGTGCCAGCAGCTTTCCCCGGACTAGCGGGGGAGCCTACGAGCAGTACTTC; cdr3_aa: CASSFPRTSGGAYEQYF
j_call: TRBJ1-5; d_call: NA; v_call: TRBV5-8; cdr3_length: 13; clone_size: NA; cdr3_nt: TGTGCCAGCAGCTTGTATCTTGGACAGCCCCAGCATTTT; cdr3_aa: CASSLYLGQPQHF
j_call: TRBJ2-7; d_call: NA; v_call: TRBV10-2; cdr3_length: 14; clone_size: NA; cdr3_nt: TGCGCCAGCAGTGAGTTGAAGGGGGCGGGGGAGCAGTACTTC; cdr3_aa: CASSELKGAGEQYF
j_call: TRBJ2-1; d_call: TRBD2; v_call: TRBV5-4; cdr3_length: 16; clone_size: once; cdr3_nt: TGTGCCAGCAGCCGGGGACTAGCGGGAGGGGGTGGTGAGCAGTTCTTC; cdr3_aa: CASSRGLAGGGGEQFF
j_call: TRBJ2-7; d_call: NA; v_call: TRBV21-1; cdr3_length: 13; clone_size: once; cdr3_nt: TGTGCCAGTACCTACAGGGGGCGGCTCGAGCAGTACTTC; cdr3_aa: CASTYRGRLEQYF
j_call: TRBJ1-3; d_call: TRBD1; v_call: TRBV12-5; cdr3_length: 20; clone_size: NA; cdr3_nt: TGTGCTAGTGGTTTGACCTCCGGGACAGGGTACTCCTTCTCTGGAAACACCATATATTTT; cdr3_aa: CASGLTSGTGYSFSGNTIYF
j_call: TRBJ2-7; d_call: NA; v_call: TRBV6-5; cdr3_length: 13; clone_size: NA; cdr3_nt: TGTGCCAGCAGTTACTCGGACCTCTACGAGCAGTACTTC; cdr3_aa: CASSYSDLYEQYF
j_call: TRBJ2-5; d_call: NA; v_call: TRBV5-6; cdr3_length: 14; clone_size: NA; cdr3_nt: TGTGCCAGCAGCTTGGAACCAGGCCAAGAGACCCAGTACTTC; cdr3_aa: CASSLEPGQETQYF
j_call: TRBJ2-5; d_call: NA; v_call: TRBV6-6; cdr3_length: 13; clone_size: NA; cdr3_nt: TGTGCCAGCAGCGTGGGAGGTCGTGGAACCCAGTACTTC; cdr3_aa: CASSVGGRGTQYF
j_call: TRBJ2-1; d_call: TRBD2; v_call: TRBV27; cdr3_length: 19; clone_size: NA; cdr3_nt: TGTGCCAGCAGTCCCTCACTAGCGGGGGGGCCCCTATCCTACAATGAGCAGTTCTTC; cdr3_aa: CASSPSLAGGPLSYNEQFF
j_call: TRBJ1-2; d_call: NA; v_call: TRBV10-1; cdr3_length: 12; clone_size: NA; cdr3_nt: TGCGCCAGCAGTGAGGAAGGGGCTGGCTACACCTTC; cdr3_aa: CASSEEGAGYTF
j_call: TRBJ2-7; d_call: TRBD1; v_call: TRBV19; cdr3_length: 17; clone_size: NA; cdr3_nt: TGTGCCAGTAGTATGGTCTTAGGGGGCAGAGCCTCCTACGAGCAGTACTTC; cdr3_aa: CASSMVLGGRASYEQYF
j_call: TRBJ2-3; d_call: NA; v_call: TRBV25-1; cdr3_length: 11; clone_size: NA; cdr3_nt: TGTGCCAGCAGTGAATTACATACGCAGTATTTT; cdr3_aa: CASSELHTQYF
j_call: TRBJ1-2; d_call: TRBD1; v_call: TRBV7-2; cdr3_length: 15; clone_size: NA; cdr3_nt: TGTGCCAGCAGCGAAGGCGGGACAGGGGGCGATGGCTACACCTTC; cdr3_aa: CASSEGGTGGDGYTF
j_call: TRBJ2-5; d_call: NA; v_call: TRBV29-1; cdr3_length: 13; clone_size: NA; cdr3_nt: TGCAGCGTTGTATTAAGACTTAGAGAGACCCAGTACTTC; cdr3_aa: CSVVLRLRETQYF
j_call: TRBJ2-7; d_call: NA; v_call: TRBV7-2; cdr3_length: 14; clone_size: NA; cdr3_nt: TGTGCCAGCAGCTCCTCACTAGGTCAGTACGAGCAGTACTTC; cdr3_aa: CASSSSLGQYEQYF
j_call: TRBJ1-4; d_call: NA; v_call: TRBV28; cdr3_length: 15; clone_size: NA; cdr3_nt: TGTGCCAGCAGTTTATTCGGGGGAGGAAGTGAAAAACTGTTTTTT; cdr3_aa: CASSLFGGGSEKLFF
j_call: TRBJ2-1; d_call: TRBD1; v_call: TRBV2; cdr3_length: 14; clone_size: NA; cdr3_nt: TGTGCCAGCATCCCGGACAGGAGCTACAATGAGCAGTTCTTC; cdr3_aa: CASIPDRSYNEQFF
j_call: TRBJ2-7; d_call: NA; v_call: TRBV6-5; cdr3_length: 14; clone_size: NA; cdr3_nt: TGTGCCAGCAGTTACTCGAACCTTCTGTACGAGCAGTACTTC; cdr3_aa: CASSYSNLLYEQYF
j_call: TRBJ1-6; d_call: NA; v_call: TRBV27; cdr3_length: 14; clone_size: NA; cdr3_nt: TGTGCCAGCAGCGTAGTCTATTATAATTCACCCCTCCACTTT; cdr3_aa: CASSVVYYNSPLHF
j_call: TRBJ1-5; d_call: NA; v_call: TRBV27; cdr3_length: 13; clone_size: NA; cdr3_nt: TGTGCCAGCAGTCCAGGAGGAGGTCAGCCCCAGCATTTT; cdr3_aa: CASSPGGGQPQHF
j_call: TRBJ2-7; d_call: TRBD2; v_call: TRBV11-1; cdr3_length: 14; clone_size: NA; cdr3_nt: TGTGCCAGCAGCTTTCGGACTAGCGGGGGGGAGCAGTACTTC; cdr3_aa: CASSFRTSGGEQYF
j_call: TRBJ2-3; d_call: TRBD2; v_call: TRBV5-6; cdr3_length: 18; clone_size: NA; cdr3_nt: TGTGCCAGCAGCTCCTCCTGGGGGAGCGGGAGTGTGGGAGATACGCAGTATTTT; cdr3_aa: CASSSSWGSGSVGDTQYF
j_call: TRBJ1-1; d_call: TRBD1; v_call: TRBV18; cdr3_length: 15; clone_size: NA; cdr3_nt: TGTGCCAGCTCACCTCCAGGGGGCAGAGAATCGGGAGCTTTCTTT; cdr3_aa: CASSPPGGRESGAFF
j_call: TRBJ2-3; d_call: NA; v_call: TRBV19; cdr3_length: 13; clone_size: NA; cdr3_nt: TGTGCCAGTAGTCATTTCAGCGCGGATACGCAGTATTTT; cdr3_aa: CASSHFSADTQYF
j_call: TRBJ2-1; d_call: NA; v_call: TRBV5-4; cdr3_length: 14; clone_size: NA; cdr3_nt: TGTGCCAGCAGCACCGGGGGGCGGTACAATGAGCAGTTCTTC; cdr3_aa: CASSTGGRYNEQFF
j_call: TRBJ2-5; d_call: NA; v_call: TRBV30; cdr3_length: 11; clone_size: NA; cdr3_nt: TGTGCCTGGAGAAGTGGGGAGACCCAGTACTTC; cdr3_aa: CAWRSGETQYF
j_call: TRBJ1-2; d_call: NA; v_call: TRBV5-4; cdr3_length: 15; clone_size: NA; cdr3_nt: TGTGCCAGCAGCTTGGACAGGTCAGCTAACTATGGCTACACCTTC; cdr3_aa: CASSLDRSANYGYTF
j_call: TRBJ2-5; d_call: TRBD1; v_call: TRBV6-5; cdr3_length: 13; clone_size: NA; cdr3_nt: TGTGCCAGCAGTGACGACAGGGGGCAGACCCAGTACTTC; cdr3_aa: CASSDDRGQTQYF
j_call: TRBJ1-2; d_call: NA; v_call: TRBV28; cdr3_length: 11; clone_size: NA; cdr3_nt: TGTGCCAGCAGTTTGGGGGAAGGCTACACCTTC; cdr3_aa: CASSLGEGYTF
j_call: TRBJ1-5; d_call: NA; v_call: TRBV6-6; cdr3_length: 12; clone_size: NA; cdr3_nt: TGTGCCAGCAGTTACCAAAGGGGGCCCCAGCATTTT; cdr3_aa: CASSYQRGPQHF
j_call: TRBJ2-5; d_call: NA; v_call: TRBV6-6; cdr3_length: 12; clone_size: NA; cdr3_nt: TGTGCCAGCGCGAGGGGTCAAGAGACCCAGTACTTC; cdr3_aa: CASARGQETQYF
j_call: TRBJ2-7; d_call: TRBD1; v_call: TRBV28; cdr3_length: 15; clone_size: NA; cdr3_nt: TGTGCCAGCAGTCCTAACAGGGAAGGGGGCGGGGAGCAGTACTTC; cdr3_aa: CASSPNREGGGEQYF
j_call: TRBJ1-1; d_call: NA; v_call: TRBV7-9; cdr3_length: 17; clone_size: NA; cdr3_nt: TGTGCCAGCAGCCACCGACAGGCAGGGCCTATGAACACTGAAGCTTTCTTT; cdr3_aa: CASSHRQAGPMNTEAFF